These 12 T cell receptor beta chains were sequenced from one sample in a study of T cell responses to AZD1222 COVID-19 vaccine. The method was immunoSEQ multiplex PCR; TCRdb's version includes in-frame clones alone and lacks a portion of them. The sample consists of about 180,000 clones, roughly 91% of them appearing once. The input for sequencing was peripheral blood, taken 28 days after the second AZD1222 dose. The receptors derive from an adult who received the AZD1222 COVID-19 vaccine.

This clone appeared a single time. This chain links TRBV6-5 with TRBJ1-4; D is unresolved. V lost 6 bases and J 2 bases, leaving 7 bases between the germline ends. Germline V gene lookup returns CDR1 MNHEY and CDR2 SVGAGI. This CDR3 region has 13 residues. The CDR3 region has the DNA TGTGCCAGCAGCCTTAGCACTAATGAAAAACTGTTTTTT. The encoded protein is CASSLSTNEKLFF.

The chain is built from TRBV7-2 and TRBJ2-2; TRBD1 is a possible D gene (5 bases). Germline lookup yields CDR1 SGHTA and CDR2 FQGNSA. The V end was cut by 7 bases, the J end by 2 bases, with 11 bases between. The length of the CDR3 is 14 residues. CDR3 residues: CASNKDTNTGELFF. The CDR3 nucleotides read TGTGCCAGCAACAAGGACACTAACACCGGGGAGCTGTTTTTT.

The CDR3 DNA is TGCGCCAGCAGCTATGGACAGGGGAACACTGAAGCTTTCTTT. Amino acid sequence: CASSYGQGNTEAFF. The rearrangement uses TRBV5-1 and TRBJ1-1; 8 bases map to TRBD1. Trimming removed 3 bases from V and 1 base from J; junction bases left unmatched: 2. CDR1 SGHRS and CDR2 YFSETQ come from the germline V gene. CDR3 size: 14 residues.

This clone was recorded only once. V usage is TRBV6-5 and J usage is TRBJ2-5; TRBD2 matches at 8 bases. Germline V lookup: CDR1 MNHEY, CDR2 SVGAGI. The CDR3 is 15 amino acids. Trimming at V came to 8 bases and at J to 4 bases, leaving 12 bases not matched to a gene. The CDR3 spells CASARSGGGRETQYF. CDR3 nucleotide sequence: TGTGCCAGCGCTAGATCGGGGGGGGGCAGAGAGACCCAGTACTTC.

This clone showed up just once. The chain uses TRBV19 and TRBJ2-5, with 7 bases identical to TRBD2. V lost 3 bases and J lost 0; bases outside the gene matches: 4. The CDR3 is 15 residues long. Germline V gene data show CDR1 as LNHDA and CDR2 as SQIVND (reference sequence). The CDR3 loop is CASSMMGRDQETQYF. CDR3 in DNA: TGTGCCAGTAGTATGATGGGGAGGGACCAAGAGACCCAGTACTTC.

The chain uses TRBV21-1 and TRBJ1-5. TRBV21-1 is assigned pseudogene status. The CDR3 runs 13 residues. This chain's CDR3 is CASNGDGNQPQHF. The DNA for the CDR3 is TGTGCCAGCAACGGGGACGGCAATCAGCCCCAGCATTTT.

The V gene is TRBV7-2, the J gene TRBJ2-3; D ambiguous. The V gene lost 0 bases and the J gene lost 1 base, with 11 bases spanning the gap. This CDR3 comprises 16 residues. CDR1 and CDR2 (germline): SGHTA, FQGNSA. The CDR3 sequence is CASSLARRDRTDTQYF. CDR3 nucleotide sequence: TGTGCCAGCAGCTTAGCGCGGAGAGACCGCACAGATACGCAGTATTTT.

The J gene is TRBJ1-1, the V gene TRBV25-1; 10 nucleotides align to TRBD1. V lost 1 base, J lost 4 bases, and 9 bases stayed unmatched. The CDR3 runs to 17 residues. Germline lookup yields CDR1 MGHDK and CDR2 SYGVNS. Here the CDR3 reads CASSEFETGGGGTEAFF. CDR3 sequence (DNA): TGTGCCAGCAGTGAATTTGAGACAGGGGGCGGCGGCACTGAAGCTTTCTTT.

This clone was recorded once. The chain couples TRBV19 to TRBJ1-5; D remains ambiguous. CDR1 is LNHDA, CDR2 SQIVND, per germline (reference sequence). The CDR3 runs to 16 residues. Trimming pared 6 bases from V and 0 bases from J, leaving 15 bases between. CDR3 bases: TGTGCCAGTAGCCTAGACCCGGGTAGTAGCAATCAGCCCCAGCATTTT. Translation: CASSLDPGSSNQPQHF.

V and J are TRBV2 and TRBJ1-5; D is possibly TRBD1 (6 bases). This CDR3 is built from 18 residues. Germline CDR1 reads SNHLY; CDR2 reads FYNNEI. V was pared by 6 bases and J by 0 bases, with 21 bases between. The CDR3 sequence: CASSVTGSLPDSNQPQHF. The DNA of the CDR3 is TGTGCCAGCAGCGTGACAGGATCATTACCAGATAGCAATCAGCCCCAGCATTTT.

The V gene is TRBV7-2, the J gene TRBJ1-6; TRBD1 might be the D (6 bases). CDR3 length: 15 residues. The germline gives CDR1 SGHTA, CDR2 FQGNSA. V gave up 4 bases and J gave up 10 bases, with 17 bases separating them. The CDR3 region is CASSSFAGVGSPLHF. The CDR3 DNA reads as TGTGCCAGCAGCTCCTTCGCAGGGGTAGGGTCACCCCTCCACTTT.

This chain joins TRBV12-3 or TRBV12-4 and TRBJ2-5; D possibly corresponds to TRBD2 (6 bases). This CDR3 spans 12 amino acids. Trimming removed 7 bases at V and 2 bases at J, with 8 bases between. The CDR3, as DNA: TGTGCCAGCAATGCGGGACAAGAGACCCAGTACTTC. Protein product: CASNAGQETQYF.